The sequence of this T cell receptor beta chain was determined in a study of blood T cell repertoires in COVID-19. Across the study: PBMCs, B-cell-depleted T cells, or T cells were the source of the cDNA or gDNA that made up the material.

For recovered donors of Cohort 3, there were two negative PCRs, clearance, or symptom resolution. Per the study methods: Reference gene primer amplification in the assay estimated nucleated cell counts. Repertoires were generated with immunoSEQ multiplex PCR, while TCRdb's copy carries only in-frame clones and drops some. The V and J calls and the clone size are those of that table, but D and trimming were determined from the DNA. Here the sample spans around 310,000 clones, roughly 91% being singletons. The CDR3 is 16 amino acids. Deletions cut 4 bases from V and 0 bases from J, with 14 bases between. CDR1 is SGHNT and CDR2 is YYREEE in the germline V gene (reference sequence).

The clonotype comes from a woman under 40 who had recovered from COVID-19. Sequencing used PBMCs or T cells enriched from blood (not recorded which). The V and J genes are TRBV5-4 and TRBJ2-1, with TRBD1 as a possible D gene (5 bases). In DNA form, the CDR3 reads TGTGCCAGCAGCCGTGTCTTCAGGGACTCCTACAATGAGCAGTTCTTC. It translates to CASSRVFRDSYNEQFF.